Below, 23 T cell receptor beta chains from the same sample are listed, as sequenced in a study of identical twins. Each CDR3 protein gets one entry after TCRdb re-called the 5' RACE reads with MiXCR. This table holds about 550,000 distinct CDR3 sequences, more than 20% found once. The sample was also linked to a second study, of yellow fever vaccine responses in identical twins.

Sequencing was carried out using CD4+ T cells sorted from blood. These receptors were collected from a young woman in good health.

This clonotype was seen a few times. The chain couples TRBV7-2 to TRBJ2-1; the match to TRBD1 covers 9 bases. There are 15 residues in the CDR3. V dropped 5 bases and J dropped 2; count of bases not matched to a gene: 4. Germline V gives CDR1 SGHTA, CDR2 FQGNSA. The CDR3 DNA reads TGTGCCAGCAGCCGGGACAGGGCCCCCTACAATGAGCAGTTCTTC. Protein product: CASSRDRAPYNEQFF.

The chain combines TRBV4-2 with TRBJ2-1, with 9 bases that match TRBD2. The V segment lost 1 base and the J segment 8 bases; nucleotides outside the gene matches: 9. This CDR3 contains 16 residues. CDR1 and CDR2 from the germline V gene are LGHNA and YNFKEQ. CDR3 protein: CASSQGAAGTSYEQFF. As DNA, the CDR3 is TGTGCCAGCAGCCAAGGGGCCGCGGGGACTAGCTATGAGCAGTTCTTC.

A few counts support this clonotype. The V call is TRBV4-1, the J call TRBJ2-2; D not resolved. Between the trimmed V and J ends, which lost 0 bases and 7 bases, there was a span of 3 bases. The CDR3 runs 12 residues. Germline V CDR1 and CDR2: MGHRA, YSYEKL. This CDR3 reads CASSQEIGELFF. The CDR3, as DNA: TGCGCCAGCAGCCAAGAAATCGGGGAGCTGTTTTTT.

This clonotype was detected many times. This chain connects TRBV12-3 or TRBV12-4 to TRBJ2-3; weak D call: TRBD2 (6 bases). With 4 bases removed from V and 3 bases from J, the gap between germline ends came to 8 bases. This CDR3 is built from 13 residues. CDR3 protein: CASSSGRTDTQYF. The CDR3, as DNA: TGTGCCAGCAGTTCCGGGAGAACAGATACGCAGTATTTT.

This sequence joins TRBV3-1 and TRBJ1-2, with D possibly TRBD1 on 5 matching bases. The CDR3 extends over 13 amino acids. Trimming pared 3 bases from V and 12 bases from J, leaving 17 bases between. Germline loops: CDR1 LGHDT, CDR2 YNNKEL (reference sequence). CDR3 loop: CASSHTGGDADTF. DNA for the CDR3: TGTGCCAGCAGCCACACTGGGGGGGACGCGGACACCTTC.

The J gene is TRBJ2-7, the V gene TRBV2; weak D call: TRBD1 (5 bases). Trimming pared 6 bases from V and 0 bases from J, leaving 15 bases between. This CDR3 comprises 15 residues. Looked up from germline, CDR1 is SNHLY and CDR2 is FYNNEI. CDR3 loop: CASRSETVLSYEQYF. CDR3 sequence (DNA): TGTGCCAGCAGAAGCGAGACAGTCCTCTCCTACGAGCAGTACTTC.

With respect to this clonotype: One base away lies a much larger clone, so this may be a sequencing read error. The CDR3 bases are TGCAGCGCTCAGATTCGAGACTTTGGCTACACCTTC. It specifies CSAQIRDFGYTF. V gene TRBV29-1 combines with J gene TRBJ1-2; D remains ambiguous. CDR1 is SQVTM, CDR2 ANQGSEA, per germline. CDR3 length equals 12 residues. Between the trimmed V and J ends, which lost 7 bases and 7 bases, there was a span of 16 bases.

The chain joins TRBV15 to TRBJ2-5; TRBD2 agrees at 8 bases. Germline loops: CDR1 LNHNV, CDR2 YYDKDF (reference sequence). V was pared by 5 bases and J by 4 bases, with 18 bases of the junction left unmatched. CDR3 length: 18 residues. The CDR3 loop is CATSSRRMSGSPTETQYF. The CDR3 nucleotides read TGTGCCACCAGCTCCAGGAGAATGAGCGGGAGTCCCACAGAGACCCAGTACTTC.

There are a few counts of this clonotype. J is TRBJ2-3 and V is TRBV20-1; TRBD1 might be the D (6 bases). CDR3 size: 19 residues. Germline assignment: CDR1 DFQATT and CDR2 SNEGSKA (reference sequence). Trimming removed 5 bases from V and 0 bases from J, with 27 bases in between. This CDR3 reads CSAPGTRQLVDPSTDTQYF. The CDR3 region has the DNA TGCAGTGCTCCCGGGACACGGCAATTAGTTGACCCAAGCACAGATACGCAGTATTTT.

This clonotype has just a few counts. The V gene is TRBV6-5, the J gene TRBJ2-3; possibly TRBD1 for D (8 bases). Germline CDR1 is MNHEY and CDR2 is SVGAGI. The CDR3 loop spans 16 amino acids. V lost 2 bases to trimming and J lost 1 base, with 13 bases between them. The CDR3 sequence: CASSYGQGGGTDTQYF. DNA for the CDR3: TGTGCCAGCAGTTACGGACAGGGAGGGGGCACAGATACGCAGTATTTT.

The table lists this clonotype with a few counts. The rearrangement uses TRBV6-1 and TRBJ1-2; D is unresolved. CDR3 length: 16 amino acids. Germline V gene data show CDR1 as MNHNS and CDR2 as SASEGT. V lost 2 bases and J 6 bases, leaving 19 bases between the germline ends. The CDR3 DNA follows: TGTGCCAGCAGTGAACATGTTGGCCGGACTAGGGATGGCTACACCTTC. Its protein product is CASSEHVGRTRDGYTF.

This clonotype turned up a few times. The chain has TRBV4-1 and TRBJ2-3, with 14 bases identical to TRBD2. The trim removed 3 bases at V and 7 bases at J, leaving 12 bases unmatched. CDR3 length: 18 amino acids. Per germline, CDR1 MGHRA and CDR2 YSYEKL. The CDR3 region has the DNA TGCGCCAGCAGCCACCCCTCGACTAGCGGGGGGGTCATGAATACGCAGTATTTT. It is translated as CASSHPSTSGGVMNTQYF.

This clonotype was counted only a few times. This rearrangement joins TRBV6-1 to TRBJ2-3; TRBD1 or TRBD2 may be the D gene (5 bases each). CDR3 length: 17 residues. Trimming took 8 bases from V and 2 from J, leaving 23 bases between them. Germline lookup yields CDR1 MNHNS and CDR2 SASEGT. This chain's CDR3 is CASSVRGSVTVTDTQYF. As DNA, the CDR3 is TGTGCCAGCTCGGTTAGGGGTAGCGTAACGGTCACAGATACGCAGTATTTT.

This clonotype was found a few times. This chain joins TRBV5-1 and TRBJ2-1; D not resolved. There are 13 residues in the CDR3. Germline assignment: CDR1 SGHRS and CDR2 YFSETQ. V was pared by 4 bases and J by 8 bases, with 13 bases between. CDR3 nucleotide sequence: TGCGCCAGCAGCCGGAAAGGCGACTATGAGCAGTTCTTC. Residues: CASSRKGDYEQFF.

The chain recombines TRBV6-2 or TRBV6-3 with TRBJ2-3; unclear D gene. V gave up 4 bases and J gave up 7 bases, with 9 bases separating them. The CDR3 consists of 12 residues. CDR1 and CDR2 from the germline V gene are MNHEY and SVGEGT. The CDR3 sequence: CASSWASYTQYF. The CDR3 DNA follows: TGTGCCAGCAGTTGGGCAAGCTATACGCAGTATTTT.

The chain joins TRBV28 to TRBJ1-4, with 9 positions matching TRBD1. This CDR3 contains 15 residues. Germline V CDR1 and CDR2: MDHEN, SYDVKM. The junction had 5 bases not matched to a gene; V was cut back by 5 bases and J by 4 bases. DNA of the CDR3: TGTGCCAGCAGTCTACAGGGGGCTGGTAATGAAAAACTGTTTTTT. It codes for CASSLQGAGNEKLFF.

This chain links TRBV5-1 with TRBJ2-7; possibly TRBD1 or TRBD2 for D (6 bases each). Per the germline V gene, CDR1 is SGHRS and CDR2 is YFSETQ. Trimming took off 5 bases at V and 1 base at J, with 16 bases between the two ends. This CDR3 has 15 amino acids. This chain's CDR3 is CASRRRGEGSYEQYF. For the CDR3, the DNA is TGCGCCAGCAGACGAAGGGGGGAAGGATCCTACGAGCAGTACTTC. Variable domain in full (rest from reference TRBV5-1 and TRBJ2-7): KAGVTQTPRYLIKTRGQQVTLSCSPISGHRSVSWYQQTPGQGLQFLFEYFSETQRNKGNFPGRFSGRQFSNSRSEMNVSTLELGDSALYLCASRRRGEGSYEQYFGPGTRLTVT.

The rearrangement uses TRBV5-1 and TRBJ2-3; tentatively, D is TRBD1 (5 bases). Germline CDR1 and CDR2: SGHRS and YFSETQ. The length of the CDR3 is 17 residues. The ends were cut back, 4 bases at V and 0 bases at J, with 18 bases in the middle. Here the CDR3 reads CASSHAAVQASTDTQYF. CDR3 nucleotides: TGCGCCAGCAGCCACGCCGCCGTACAGGCTAGCACAGATACGCAGTATTTT. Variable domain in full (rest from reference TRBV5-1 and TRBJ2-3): KAGVTQTPRYLIKTRGQQVTLSCSPISGHRSVSWYQQTPGQGLQFLFEYFSETQRNKGNFPGRFSGRQFSNSRSEMNVSTLELGDSALYLCASSHAAVQASTDTQYFGPGTRLTVL.

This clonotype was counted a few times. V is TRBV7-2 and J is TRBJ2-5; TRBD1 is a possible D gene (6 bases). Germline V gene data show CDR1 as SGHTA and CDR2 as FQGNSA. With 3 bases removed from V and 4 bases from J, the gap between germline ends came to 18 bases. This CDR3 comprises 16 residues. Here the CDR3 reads CASSFHGGSPGETQYF. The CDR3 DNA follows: TGTGCCAGCAGCTTTCATGGGGGCTCCCCGGGAGAGACCCAGTACTTC.

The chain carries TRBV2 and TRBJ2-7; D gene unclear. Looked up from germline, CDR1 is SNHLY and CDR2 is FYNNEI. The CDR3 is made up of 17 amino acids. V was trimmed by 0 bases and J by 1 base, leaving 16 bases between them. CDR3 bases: TGTGCCAGCAGTGAAGCGCTAGGAATAAGAGTATCCTACGAGCAGTACGTC. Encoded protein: CASSEALGIRVSYEQYV.

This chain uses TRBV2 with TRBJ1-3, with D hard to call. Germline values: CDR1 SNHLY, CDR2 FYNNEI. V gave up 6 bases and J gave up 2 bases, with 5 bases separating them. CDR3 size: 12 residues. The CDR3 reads CASRETGNTIYF. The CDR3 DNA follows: TGTGCCAGCAGGGAGACTGGAAACACCATATATTTT.

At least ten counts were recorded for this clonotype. The CDR3 protein is CASSLGLAGYEQYF. CDR3 DNA: TGTGCCAGCAGCTTGGGACTAGCGGGTTACGAGCAGTACTTC. This rearrangement joins TRBV12-3 or TRBV12-4 to TRBJ2-7; 12 bases agree with TRBD2. V dropped 6 bases and J dropped 4; count of bases not matched to a gene: 4. This CDR3 spans 14 amino acids.

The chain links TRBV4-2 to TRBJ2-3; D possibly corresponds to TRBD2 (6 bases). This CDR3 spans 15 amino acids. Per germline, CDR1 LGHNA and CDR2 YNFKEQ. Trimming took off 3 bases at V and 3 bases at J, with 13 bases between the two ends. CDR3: CASSQDAGITDTQYF. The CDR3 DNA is TGTGCCAGCAGCCAGGACGCGGGGATTACAGATACGCAGTATTTT.